This T cell receptor (beta chain) comes out of a study of cytomegalovirus exposure and HLA in healthy donors. Whole-study context: Most genotyped donors, over 70% of about 400, had Caucasian-associated genetic ancestry.

PCR amplification relied on 60 Vbeta primers (plus 13 Jbeta primers). Using immunoSEQ multiplex PCR, the repertoire was profiled, and TCRdb retains in-frame clones only, with some absent. This table has approximately 150,000 clones, around 80% appearing once. Study results and limitations: In vitro confirmation showed three CMV-associated chains to be CMV antigen specific.

CDR1 is SGHAT, CDR2 FQNNGV, per germline. V was pared by 6 bases and J by 2 bases, with 15 bases of the junction left unmatched. The CDR3 is 18 residues long. For this clone: The antigen remains unidentified.

The receptor was isolated from a woman in her 50s in good health and CMV-seropositive. The rearrangement joins TRBV11-2 to TRBJ2-7; TRBD2 agrees at 11 bases. Sequences were obtained from PBMCs. The DNA for the CDR3 is TGTGCCAGCAGGGATTATAGGATCGGGGGACTAGCGGCCTACGAGCAGTACTTC. Its translation: CASRDYRIGGLAAYEQYF.